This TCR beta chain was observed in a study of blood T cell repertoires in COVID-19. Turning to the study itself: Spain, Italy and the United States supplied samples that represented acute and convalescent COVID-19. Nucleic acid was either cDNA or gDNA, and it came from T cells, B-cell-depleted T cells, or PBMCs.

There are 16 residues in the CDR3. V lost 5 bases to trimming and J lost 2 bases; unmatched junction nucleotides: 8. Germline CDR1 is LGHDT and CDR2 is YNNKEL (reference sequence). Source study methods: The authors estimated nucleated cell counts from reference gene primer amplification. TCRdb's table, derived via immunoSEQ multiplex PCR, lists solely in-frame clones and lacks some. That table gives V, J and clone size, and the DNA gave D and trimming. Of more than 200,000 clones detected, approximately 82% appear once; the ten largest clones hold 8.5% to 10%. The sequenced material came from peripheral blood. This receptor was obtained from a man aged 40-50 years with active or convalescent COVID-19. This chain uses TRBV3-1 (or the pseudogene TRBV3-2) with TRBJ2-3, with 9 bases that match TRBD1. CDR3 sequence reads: CASSSTGGTNTDTQYF. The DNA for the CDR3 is TGTGCCAGCAGCTCGACAGGGGGGACTAACACAGATACGCAGTATTTT.